These 6 T cell receptor beta chains share one sample of origin, sequenced in a study of blood T cell repertoires in COVID-19. TCRdb's copy holds only in-frame clones and misses some; the assay was immunoSEQ multiplex PCR. The table lists more than 95,000 clones, approximately 85% of them singletons. What was sequenced was peripheral blood. The receptors were gathered from a man aged 30 to 45 with COVID-19, enrolled during active disease.

This chain uses TRBV12-3 or TRBV12-4 with TRBJ2-3, with D unclear. This CDR3 has 12 residues. V lost 3 bases and J lost 5, with 6 bases in between. The CDR3 DNA reads as TGTGCCAGCAGTTTTTTAGTAGATACGCAGTATTTT. Translated, it gives CASSFLVDTQYF.

The chain is built from TRBV28 and TRBJ2-3; unclear D gene. The CDR3 totals 14 residues. The V and J ends lost 3 bases and 2 bases respectively, with 9 bases between them. The germline V gene encodes CDR1 MDHEN and CDR2 SYDVKM. CDR3 protein: CASSFEQYTDTQYF. CDR3 sequence (DNA): TGTGCCAGCAGTTTTGAACAGTACACAGATACGCAGTATTTT.

The chain joins TRBV7-9 to TRBJ1-1; D remains unclear. Trimming cost V 3 bases and J 5 bases, with 7 bases left between them. Germline CDR1 is SEHNR and CDR2 is FQNEAQ (reference sequence). The CDR3 sequence is 12 residues long. DNA of the CDR3: TGTGCCAGCAGCTTCGACTCGACTGAAGCTTTCTTT. Protein sequence: CASSFDSTEAFF. Supplemented by reference TRBV7-9 and TRBJ1-1, the full variable domain reads DTGVSQNPRHKITKRGQNVTFRCDPISEHNRLYWYRQTLGQGPEFLTYFQNEAQLEKSRLLSDRFSAERPKGSFSTLEIQRTEQGDSAMYLCASSFDSTEAFFGQGTRLTVV.

This clone has only one observation. V gene TRBV4-1 combines with J gene TRBJ1-1; D perhaps matches TRBD1 (5 bases). CDR3 length: 13 amino acids. Trimming left V 4 bases short and J 1 base short, with 7 bases between. CDR1 MGHRA and CDR2 YSYEKL come from the germline V gene. The CDR3 sequence is CASSPRANTEAFF. CDR3 DNA: TGCGCCAGCAGCCCCAGGGCGAACACTGAAGCTTTCTTT.

J is TRBJ2-7 and V is TRBV19; D ambiguous. V lost 7 bases to trimming and J lost 0 bases, with 13 bases between them. This CDR3 spans 14 amino acids. Germline-derived CDR1 and CDR2 are LNHDA and SQIVND (reference sequence). DNA for the CDR3: TGTGCCAGTATGCCGTCCTCGAGCTCCTACGAGCAGTACTTC. Translating gives CASMPSSSSYEQYF.

The gene calls are TRBV7-8 and TRBJ2-5, with TRBD1 matching over 8 bases. Germline assignment: CDR1 SGHVS and CDR2 FQNEAQ. Trimming cost V 5 bases and J 1 base; bases outside gene matches: 6. The CDR3 spans 15 residues. This chain's CDR3 is CASSVLQGGQETQYF. Written as DNA, the CDR3 is TGTGCCAGCAGCGTATTACAGGGGGGCCAAGAGACCCAGTACTTC.